This TCR beta chain comes out of a study of beta chain features in type 1 diabetes. This clone has more than one count but fewer than ten. TCRB transcripts that were expressed got sequenced, as all of the isolated RNA had been reverse transcribed. TCRdb's copy holds only in-frame clones and misses some; the assay was immunoSEQ multiplex PCR. This table has around 500,000 clones, roughly 10% appearing once. Germline V gene sequence: CDR1 GTSNPN, CDR2 SVGIG (reference sequence). CDR3 size: 13 residues. V dropped 7 bases and J dropped 15; count of bases not matched to a gene: 11. The source is a woman under 30 in good health. The chain recombines TRBV30 with TRBJ2-1, with 14 bases that match TRBD2. Material: naive CD4+ T cells from blood. The CDR3 DNA is TGTGCCTTACGACTAGCGGGAGGGCCGTCGGTGTTCTTC. Protein: CALRLAGGPSVFF.